This TCR beta chain was captured in a study of cytomegalovirus exposure and HLA in healthy donors. Study-level results: The majority of TCR sequences were rare, yet some public TCRs appeared in many donors. Subsequent analysis showed first-cohort TCR clusters tending to co-occur in roughly 130 validation repertoires.

Clones were sequenced by immunoSEQ multiplex PCR, and TCRdb holds only the in-frame ones, with some missing. The sample carries under 350,000 clones, roughly 85% recorded once. Germline loops: CDR1 PRHDT, CDR2 FYEKMQ (reference sequence). With 5 bases removed from V and 0 bases from J, the gap between germline ends came to 14 bases. CDR3 length equals 16 residues. Concerning this clone itself: What it binds is unknown.

The chain is built from TRBV13 and TRBJ2-1, with D perhaps matching TRBD1 (6 bases). Sequenced sample: PBMCs. This sequence originates from a woman aged 18-29 years in good health and CMV-seronegative. The CDR3 sequence: CASSPNPQGSYNEQFF. CDR3 coding DNA: TGTGCCAGCAGCCCCAACCCACAGGGCTCCTACAATGAGCAGTTCTTC.